In its sample, the clone carrying this T cell receptor beta chain was seen a few times. Its antigen is currently unknown. Germline V gene lookup returns CDR1 SGHNT and CDR2 YYREEE (reference sequence). The CDR3 sequence is 15 residues long. The ends were cut back, 2 bases at V and 6 bases at J, with 17 bases in the middle. The TCR beta profiling, which covered VDJ combination and CDR3 sequence, was carried out using genomic DNA as the template. TCRdb used MiXCR to reprocess the reads, holding one entry per CDR3 protein. The sample has about 270,000 distinct CDR3 sequences; roughly 82% are singletons. This sample stems from a study of CD8+CD57+ T cells in acquired aplastic anemia. Turning to the study itself: Sorted CD4+ and CD8+ cells yielded around 3.2 ug of DNA on average.

Study findings and constraints: Overlapping CD8+ CDR3 repertoires of patients and controls contained approximately 29 shared sequences.

For sequencing, patients were chosen who had shown expansion of CD8+CD57+ cells by flow cytometry. Every one of the patients had aplastic anemia (severe, acquired). Sequenced input: sorted CD4+, CD8+, or CD8+CD57+ T cells (not recorded which) from PBMCs. This sequence joins TRBV5-4 and TRBJ1-2; the D is unclear. The source of this sequence is a human donor with aplastic anemia. Here the CDR3 reads CASSFTSDPKDGYTF. CDR3 nucleotide sequence: TGTGCCAGCAGCTTTACTAGCGACCCGAAGGATGGCTACACCTTC.